Listed here are 26 T cell receptor beta chains from one sample, sequenced in a study of CD8 T cells in Susac syndrome (dated by TCRdb to the late 2010s). The receptor library was made with the immunoSEQ multiplex PCR assay. RNA was extracted with the RNeasy kit and about 0.5 to 1 ug was reverse transcribed using random hexamers. The public reads were run again by TCRdb, first through fastp at Q25 and then through MiXCR, and only productive beta chains were kept. Rows merge per CDR3 protein into single entries with the most common DNA and genes. This sample comprises about 250,000 distinct CDR3 sequences, 93% of them detected only once. The ten largest make up around 0.07% of the sample. The sequenced sample was CD4+ T cells from PBMCs. All receptors derive from a human donor with multiple sclerosis.

The count of this clonotype is one. The chain has TRBV2 and TRBJ2-7; the D gene is possibly TRBD1 (5 bases). The CDR3 covers 13 residues. Germline lookup yields CDR1 SNHLY and CDR2 FYNNEI. Trimming removed 7 bases at V and 2 bases at J, with 12 bases between. CDR3 sequence (DNA): TGTGCCAGCAATTCCTTAGGGGCCTACGAGCAGTACGTC. Translated: CASNSLGAYEQYV.

The chain has TRBV2 and TRBJ1-2, with D uncertain. Germline V gives CDR1 SNHLY, CDR2 FYNNEI. V lost 5 bases and J 9 bases, leaving 13 bases between the germline ends. CDR3 length equals 12 residues. The CDR3 nucleotides are TGTGCCAGCAGTTCAAGACGGACGCGCTACACCTTC. It is translated as CASSSRRTRYTF. Drawing the rest from reference TRBV2 and TRBJ1-2, the complete variable domain is EPEVTQTPSHQVTQMGQEVILRCVPISNHLYFYWYRQILGQKVEFLVSFYNNEISEKSEIFDDQFSVERPDGSNFTLKIRSTKLEDSAMYFCASSSRRTRYTFGSGTRLTVV.

The gene calls are TRBV30 and TRBJ1-4, with a tentative D call TRBD1 (5 bases). Per the germline V gene, CDR1 is GTSNPN and CDR2 is SVGIG (reference sequence). The V end lost 4 bases, the J end lost 5 bases, and 17 bases lay between the germline ends. The CDR3 runs 15 residues. The CDR3 bases are TGTGCCTGGAACCAGAGGGGAGGGCGGAATGAAAAACTGTTTTTT. Translated, it gives CAWNQRGGRNEKLFF.

The gene calls are TRBV24-1 and TRBJ2-1; 10 bases match TRBD2. The germline gives CDR1 KGHDR, CDR2 SFDVKD. With V trimmed by 5 bases and J by 5 bases, 11 bases remained unmatched. The CDR3 runs 17 residues. The CDR3 region has the DNA TGTGCCACCAGTGCCCCCACCCGCACTAGCGGGAACAATGAGCAGTTCTTC. Amino acid sequence: CATSAPTRTSGNNEQFF.

The rearrangement uses TRBV25-1 and TRBJ2-7; 7 bases map to TRBD1. Germline V lookup: CDR1 MGHDK, CDR2 SYGVNS. The length of the CDR3 is 13 residues. The V segment lost 10 bases and the J segment 2 bases; nucleotides outside the gene matches: 8. This CDR3 reads CATISDRTYEQYF. In nucleotides, the CDR3 is TGTGCCACCATATCGGACAGGACCTACGAGCAGTACTTC.

The rearrangement links TRBV30 to TRBJ2-2, with TRBD1 matching over 7 bases. The CDR3 is made up of 18 amino acids. Per the germline V gene, CDR1 is GTSNPN and CDR2 is SVGIG (reference sequence). V dropped 1 base and J dropped 5; count of bases not matched to a gene: 16. CDR3 sequence (DNA): TGTGCCTGGAGTGGTAGCCAGGGGCAGGGACAGCTGACCGGGGAGCTGTTTTTT. Protein: CAWSGSQGQGQLTGELFF.

The chain recombines TRBV12-5 with TRBJ1-1; 7 nucleotides align to TRBD1. The CDR3 has 13 amino acids. CDR1 is LGHNT, CDR2 FRNRAP, per germline. Trimming removed 7 bases from V and 5 bases from J; junction bases left unmatched: 7. In DNA form, the CDR3 reads TGTGCTAGTGAAAAACAGGGGACGACTGAAGCTTTCTTT. This encodes CASEKQGTTEAFF.

The rearrangement links TRBV9 to TRBJ2-5; 7 nucleotides align to TRBD2. This CDR3 has 17 amino acids. Unmatched junction bases numbered 12, after V lost 3 bases and J lost 1 base. Germline V CDR1 and CDR2: SGDLS, YYNGEE. CDR3 loop: CASSERASSGPQETQYF. CDR3 in DNA: TGTGCCAGCAGCGAGAGGGCGTCTAGCGGCCCCCAAGAGACCCAGTACTTC.

The chain employs TRBV19 and TRBJ1-2, with D unresolved. Germline V gene sequence: CDR1 LNHDA, CDR2 SQIVND (reference sequence). This CDR3 has 14 amino acids. V was pared by 7 bases and J by 7 bases, with 19 bases between. CDR3 sequence: CASTTPGWRSGYTF. DNA for the CDR3: TGTGCCAGTACAACCCCGGGGTGGCGTTCTGGCTACACCTTC.

This clonotype was found once. The chain recombines TRBV27 with TRBJ1-2; no clear D gene. CDR1 and CDR2 (germline): MNHEY, SMNVEV (reference sequence). Trimming shortened V by 3 bases and J by 6 bases, and 14 bases separated the two germline ends. This CDR3 spans 14 amino acids. CDR3 sequence reads: CASSLFAPGNGYTF. CDR3 bases: TGTGCCAGCAGTTTGTTTGCCCCTGGGAATGGCTACACCTTC.

This sequence joins TRBV7-9 and TRBJ2-1; D possibly matches TRBD1 or TRBD2 (5 bases each). V was pared by 5 bases and J by 12 bases, with 17 bases between. Germline lookup yields CDR1 SEHNR and CDR2 FQNEAQ (reference sequence). CDR3 length: 13 amino acids. This chain's CDR3 is CASSPGTARGQFF. CDR3 DNA sequence: TGTGCCAGCAGCCCCGGGACGGCTCGAGGGCAGTTCTTC.

The J gene is TRBJ1-2, the V gene TRBV13, with 7 positions matching TRBD1. V trimming: 4 bases; J trimming: 1 base; junction bases outside the gene matches: 6. In germline, CDR1 is PRHDT, CDR2 FYEKMQ (reference sequence). The CDR3 has 15 amino acids. The CDR3 nucleotides are TGTGCCAGCAGCTCCGAGACAGGGTTTAACTATGGCTACACCTTC. This translates into CASSSETGFNYGYTF.

The chain employs TRBV11-3 and TRBJ2-7, with a possible D match to TRBD1 (5 bases). Germline CDR1 reads SGHNT; CDR2 reads YENEEA. The V and J ends lost 0 bases and 2 bases respectively, with 8 bases between them. The CDR3 loop spans 14 amino acids. The CDR3 coding sequence is TGTGCCAGCAGCTTAGATCCAGGGCCCTACGAGCAGTACTTC. Translated: CASSLDPGPYEQYF.

The chain combines TRBV11-1 with TRBJ2-2, with 10 bases that match TRBD2. Germline V gene data show CDR1 as SGHAT and CDR2 as FQDESV (reference sequence). The CDR3 length is 16 residues. V shed 4 bases, J shed 5 bases, and the junction held 7 bases outside the gene matches. The CDR3 sequence: CASSSPLAGVTGELFF. The CDR3 coding sequence is TGTGCCAGCAGCTCACCCCTAGCGGGAGTTACCGGGGAGCTGTTTTTT.

V and J are TRBV7-9 and TRBJ2-7; 9 nucleotides agree with TRBD1. The CDR3 sequence is 16 residues long. Germline trimming cut 5 bases from V and 1 base from J; bases unmatched to any gene: 9. Germline values: CDR1 SEHNR, CDR2 FQNEAQ (reference sequence). CDR3: CASSRGTGSQSYEQYF. The CDR3, as DNA: TGTGCCAGCAGCAGGGGGACAGGGTCTCAATCCTACGAGCAGTACTTC.

DNA for the CDR3: TGTGCCAGCAGCGGAATTTGGGGGCGGAATGAGCAGTTCTTC. It yields the protein CASSGIWGRNEQFF. The rearrangement joins TRBV25-1 to TRBJ2-1, with D possibly matching TRBD1 (6 bases). The CDR3 has 14 amino acids. The V and J ends lost 6 bases and 7 bases respectively, with 16 bases between them. Germline-derived CDR1 and CDR2 are MGHDK and SYGVNS.

The chain carries TRBV4-1 and TRBJ1-2, with TRBD1 identical over 7 bases. V trimming: 3 bases; J trimming: 4 bases; junction bases outside the gene matches: 8. In germline, CDR1 is MGHRA, CDR2 YSYEKL. The CDR3 sequence is 15 residues long. The DNA of the CDR3 is TGCGCCAGCAGCCACCGGACAGGTCCTGGCTATGGCTACACCTTC. The encoded protein is CASSHRTGPGYGYTF.

The genes are TRBV6-6 and TRBJ1-1; TRBD1 aligns across 7 bases. This CDR3 has 15 residues. J gave up 0 bases and V 4 bases, and 5 bases lay outside the gene matches. Looked up from germline, CDR1 is MNHNY and CDR2 is SVGAGI (reference sequence). For the CDR3, the DNA is TGTGCCAGCAGTTCCCGGGACAGACTGAACACTGAAGCTTTCTTT. This translates into CASSSRDRLNTEAFF.

The rearrangement uses TRBV27 and TRBJ1-2; D is possibly TRBD1 (5 bases). The CDR3 contains 13 residues. The V end was cut by 3 bases, the J end by 6 bases, with 11 bases between. Germline V CDR1 and CDR2: MNHEY, SMNVEV (reference sequence). For the CDR3, the DNA is TGTGCCAGCAGTTTGCGGGGACCAAATGGCTACACCTTC. This codes for CASSLRGPNGYTF.

J is TRBJ1-4 and V is TRBV30; D call uncertain. Germline V gene data show CDR1 as GTSNPN and CDR2 as SVGIG (reference sequence). The CDR3 sequence is 13 residues long. V was clipped by 7 bases and J by 7 bases, with 16 bases between them. CDR3 in DNA: TGTGCCTTAGAGGTGGGCAGCAGTGAAAAACTGTTTTTT. It is translated as CALEVGSSEKLFF.

The V gene is TRBV9, the J gene TRBJ2-5; D is possibly TRBD1 (5 bases). V lost 0 bases and J lost 5, with 14 bases in between. CDR1 and CDR2 (germline): SGDLS, YYNGEE. The CDR3 spans 15 residues. CDR3 DNA sequence: TGTGCCAGCAGCGTAGCTGGCCTATCAGGGGAGACCCAGTACTTC. Encoded protein: CASSVAGLSGETQYF.

The chain is built from TRBV12-3 or TRBV12-4 and TRBJ1-2, with D perhaps matching TRBD1 (6 bases). This CDR3 spans 13 amino acids. Trimming pared 5 bases from V and 4 bases from J, leaving 11 bases between. In DNA, the CDR3 is TGTGCCAGCAGTCCCAGGGGAGGCTATGGCTACACCTTC. Encoded protein: CASSPRGGYGYTF.

CDR3 region: CSVVLVTDTQYF. In DNA, the CDR3 is TGCAGCGTTGTGCTAGTCACAGATACGCAGTATTTT. The gene calls are TRBV29-1 and TRBJ2-3; D not certain. CDR1 is SQVTM, CDR2 ANQGSEA, per germline. The ends were cut back, 4 bases at V and 2 bases at J, with 7 bases in the middle. This CDR3 contains 12 residues.

This clonotype showed up just once. The chain has TRBV28 and TRBJ1-2, with 9 bases lining up with TRBD1. The CDR3 is 14 amino acids. The V and J ends lost 6 bases and 5 bases, in that order; junction bases with no gene match: 7. Germline CDR1 and CDR2: MDHEN and SYDVKM. The DNA of the CDR3 is TGTGCCAGCAGACCACCCGGGACAGGGTATGGCTACACCTTC. Protein: CASRPPGTGYGYTF.

The rearrangement joins TRBV21-1 to TRBJ2-2; no DNA check was done on the table's D call, TRBD1. TRBV21-1 is a listed pseudogene. The CDR3 has 15 residues. DNA of the CDR3: TGTGCCAGCAGCATTACCGGGACACTCCGGAGGGGGCTGTTTTTT. As protein: CASSITGTLRRGLFF.

The V and J genes are TRBV7-9 and TRBJ2-3, with a tentative D call TRBD1 (6 bases). The CDR3 has 13 amino acids. V was shortened by 1 base and J by 9 bases, with 11 bases between the two germline ends. From germline, CDR1 is SEHNR and CDR2 FQNEAQ (reference sequence). DNA of the CDR3: TGTGCCAGCAGCTTAGACAGGGCCAACACGCAGTATTTT. Encoded protein: CASSLDRANTQYF.